A single sample gave rise to the 12 T cell receptor beta chains below, sequenced in a study of regulatory T cells in long-lasting Graves disease (dated by TCRdb to the early 2020s). Library method: multiplex PCR. Sequencing took place on an Illumina HiSeq 4000. CDR3 regions were amplified by Arm-PCR with iRepertoire HTBI primers to construct TCR beta libraries. TCRdb's own reprocessing of the public reads used fastp at Q25 and MiXCR and kept productive beta chains. Each CDR3 protein appears once, grouped with its most common genes and DNA. The sample profile shows roughly 500,000 distinct CDR3 sequences; about 22% of them were found once. About 12% of the sample is in the top ten clones. This sample's time point label indicates: persistent/refractory GD, antithyroid drugs over 5 years with positive TRAb. For both TCR sequencing and RNA sequencing, RNA was extracted from PBMCs using TRIzol. The starting material was peripheral blood mononuclear cells (PBMCs), obtained when the disease was refractory, from a patient treated with antithyroid drugs. These receptors were taken from a female donor with Graves disease.

This clonotype has only a few counts. The V and J genes are TRBV5-5 and TRBJ1-5, with TRBD1 as a possible D gene (5 bases). Looked up from germline, CDR1 is SGHKS and CDR2 is YYEKEE (reference sequence). The V end lost 3 bases, the J end lost 0 bases, and 10 bases lay between the germline ends. This CDR3 is 15 amino acids long. Here the CDR3 reads CASSYDSYSNQPQHF. CDR3 coding DNA: TGTGCCAGCAGCTATGACAGCTATAGCAATCAGCCCCAGCATTTT.

The chain recombines TRBV20-1 with TRBJ1-4; possibly TRBD1 for D (5 bases). CDR1 DFQATT and CDR2 SNEGSKA come from the germline V gene (reference sequence). The CDR3 spans 14 residues. V was pared by 1 base and J by 4 bases, with 10 bases between. CDR3 in amino acids: CSARGGRGNEKLFF. In DNA, the CDR3 is TGCAGTGCTAGAGGGGGGAGGGGTAATGAAAAACTGTTTTTT.

V is TRBV6-2 or TRBV6-3 and J is TRBJ2-7; tentatively, D is TRBD1 (6 bases). Trimming removed 8 bases at V and 1 base at J, with 12 bases between. CDR3 size: 13 residues. Germline-derived CDR1 and CDR2 are MNHEY and SVGEGT. CDR3 nucleotides: TGTGCCAGCCGACGGACAGCATCCTACGAGCAGTACTTC. Protein product: CASRRTASYEQYF.

The V gene is TRBV19, the J gene TRBJ1-5; TRBD1 matches at 7 bases. V shed 7 bases and J 0 bases; nucleotides not matched to a gene: 6. CDR3 length: 15 residues. Germline V gene data show CDR1 as LNHDA and CDR2 as SQIVND (reference sequence). CDR3 amino acids: CASIRDSYSNQPQHF. Here the CDR3 DNA reads TGTGCCAGTATCCGGGACAGTTATAGCAATCAGCCCCAGCATTTT.

This clonotype was detected ten times or more. The J gene is TRBJ2-7, the V gene TRBV28; TRBD2 might be the D (6 bases). This CDR3 comprises 16 residues. Trimming cost V 5 bases and J 0 bases, with 17 bases left between them. Per the germline V gene, CDR1 is MDHEN and CDR2 is SYDVKM. The CDR3 spells CASSPIGTSFSYEQYF. The CDR3 DNA reads TGTGCCAGCAGTCCGATTGGGACTTCCTTCTCCTACGAGCAGTACTTC.

Remarks on this clonotype: The junction departs from the called germline gene at one end, perhaps through a read error. The chain carries TRBV5-1 and TRBJ1-1, with D perhaps matching TRBD1 (5 bases). Per germline, CDR1 SGHRS and CDR2 YFSETQ. The CDR3 length is 14 residues. This CDR3 reads CASSLYEGGTEASF. The CDR3 coding sequence is TGCGCCAGCAGCTTGTACGAGGGAGGGACTGAAGCTTCCTTT.

V gene TRBV5-1 combines with J gene TRBJ1-2; D possibly corresponds to TRBD1 (5 bases). CDR1 is SGHRS and CDR2 is YFSETQ in the germline V gene. Trimming stripped 1 base from V and 2 bases from J, with 9 bases between. The CDR3 runs 14 residues. CDR3 protein: CASSLTGINYGYTF. CDR3 nucleotides: TGCGCCAGCAGCTTGACAGGAATAAACTATGGCTACACCTTC.

Details on this clonotype: The junction and the germline gene differ at one end; a read error may be behind it. The chain has TRBV11-3 and TRBJ1-2, with TRBD1 matching 7 bases. Germline CDR1 SGHNT, CDR2 YENEEA. The CDR3 is 13 amino acids. Here the CDR3 DNA reads TGTGTCAGCAGCGGGACAGCAAACTATGGCTACACCTTC. It specifies CVSSGTANYGYTF.

Many counts were recorded for this clonotype. This chain uses TRBV6-1 with TRBJ2-7; TRBD2 agrees at 8 bases. Germline assignment: CDR1 MNHNS and CDR2 SASEGT. The CDR3 is made up of 14 amino acids. The V segment lost 7 bases and the J segment 5 bases; nucleotides outside the gene matches: 10. Written as DNA, the CDR3 is TGTGCCAGCAACCCGACGGGACTAGATAACGAGCAGTACTTC. It codes for CASNPTGLDNEQYF.

In this sample, this clonotype turned up a few times. V is TRBV20-1 and J is TRBJ2-4; 9 bases are shared with TRBD2. This CDR3 region has 16 residues. CDR1 and CDR2 from the germline V gene are DFQATT and SNEGSKA (reference sequence). Losses at the gene ends were 0 bases for V and 0 bases for J; bases not matched to a gene: 3. DNA of the CDR3: TGCAGTGCTAGAGATGGACTAGCGATAGCCAAAAACATTCAGTACTTC. Protein: CSARDGLAIAKNIQYF.

This clonotype was seen at least ten times. J is TRBJ2-5 and V is TRBV20-1; D might be TRBD2 (6 bases). Germline CDR1 DFQATT, CDR2 SNEGSKA (reference sequence). The CDR3 totals 12 residues. CDR3 coding DNA: TGCAGCTTTAGCGGCCCCCAAGAGACCCAGTACTTC. Translating it yields CSFSGPQETQYF.

The chain has TRBV19 and TRBJ2-2; 9 nucleotides match TRBD1. The J segment lost 2 bases and the V segment lost 8 bases, leaving 3 bases of the junction unmatched. Germline V gene lookup returns CDR1 LNHDA and CDR2 SQIVND (reference sequence). CDR3 length equals 14 residues. The CDR3 protein is CASATGGNTGELFF. The CDR3 DNA follows: TGTGCCAGTGCAACAGGGGGCAACACCGGGGAGCTGTTTTTT.